The 26 T cell receptor beta chains below were found in one sample sequenced in a study of vaccination and CD4 T cells after COVID-19. Sequence data for DNA of cultured CD4+ T cells were generated by the Oncomine TCR Beta short-read assay. TCRdb re-analysed the PCR reads in MiXCR, keeping a single row per CDR3 protein. The repertoire holds about 15,000 distinct CDR3 sequences, with 45% to 65% as singletons. Which antigens these TCRs recognize remains unknown. Indicated treatment: approximately 11-day PBMC culture with coronavirus spike peptide pools or control peptides (ViraFEST assay). The source was CD4+ T cells from blood, cultured in vitro, collected before SARS-CoV-2 vaccination. The receptors stem from a human donor who had recovered from COVID-19.

The chain uses TRBV20-1 and TRBJ2-2; the match to TRBD1 covers 7 bases. The V gene end was trimmed by 2 bases and the J gene end by 2 bases; junction bases not matched to a gene: 8. Germline CDR1 and CDR2: DFQATT and SNEGSKA (reference sequence). The CDR3 sequence is 16 residues long. Here the CDR3 DNA reads TGCAGTGCTAGACCCTTGAGGGACAGTAACACCGGGGAGCTGTTTTTT. The encoded protein is CSARPLRDSNTGELFF.

On this clonotype: Germline is not matched at one junction end, which may reflect a read error. The rearrangement links TRBV20-1 to TRBJ2-2, with TRBD1 matching over 7 bases. The length of the CDR3 is 14 residues. CDR1 and CDR2 (germline): DFQATT, SNEGSKA (reference sequence). CDR3: CSAKRTGNTGELLF. DNA for the CDR3: TGCAGTGCGAAAAGGACAGGAAACACCGGGGAGCTGCTTTTT.

J is TRBJ2-1 and V is TRBV20-1, with 11 bases aligning to TRBD2. The germline V gene encodes CDR1 DFQATT and CDR2 SNEGSKA (reference sequence). This CDR3 comprises 18 residues. V shed 3 bases and J 1 base; nucleotides not matched to a gene: 11. Written as DNA, the CDR3 is TGCAGTGCTAGCCTTCGTACTGGACTAGCGGGTTCCTACAATGAGCAGTTCTTC. Amino acids: CSASLRTGLAGSYNEQFF.

This chain links TRBV19 with TRBJ2-5, with TRBD1 as a possible D gene (5 bases). The ends were cut back, 3 bases at V and 5 bases at J, with 13 bases in the middle. The germline V gene encodes CDR1 LNHDA and CDR2 SQIVND (reference sequence). CDR3 length equals 14 residues. CDR3 nucleotides: TGTGCCAGTAGTATCCAGGGTGGGTCTGAGACCCAGTACTTC. Its protein is CASSIQGGSETQYF.

This chain connects TRBV7-2 to TRBJ2-5; TRBD1 agrees at 8 bases. The CDR3 sequence is 15 residues long. With 6 bases clipped from V and 5 bases from J, the junction kept 11 bases outside the gene matches. Germline CDR1 SGHTA, CDR2 FQGNSA. The CDR3 spells CASSWNRGRQETQYF. For the CDR3, the DNA is TGTGCCAGCAGTTGGAACAGGGGGAGGCAGGAGACCCAGTACTTC.

This clonotype was counted between two and nine times. V usage is TRBV6-5 and J usage is TRBJ1-6, with TRBD1 identical over 7 bases. The CDR3 length is 16 residues. Germline values: CDR1 MNHEY, CDR2 SVGAGI. Losses at the gene ends were 4 bases for V and 5 bases for J; bases not matched to a gene: 8. The CDR3 coding sequence is TGTGCCAGCAGTTTATCGGGACAGACCCATAATTCACCCCTCCACTTT. It specifies CASSLSGQTHNSPLHF.

The genes are TRBV20-1 and TRBJ2-3; TRBD2 aligns across 15 bases. The V gene end was trimmed by 5 bases and the J gene end by 5 bases; junction bases not matched to a gene: 5. This CDR3 region has 15 residues. The germline V gene has CDR1 DFQATT and CDR2 SNEGSKA (reference sequence). The CDR3 sequence: CSALLGLAGGDTQYF. CDR3 in DNA: TGCAGTGCTCTTCTGGGACTAGCGGGGGGAGATACGCAGTATTTT.

The rearrangement links TRBV7-9 to TRBJ1-1; D is undetermined. Trimming removed 2 bases at V and 1 base at J, with 8 bases between. This CDR3 has 14 amino acids. Per germline, CDR1 SEHNR and CDR2 FQNEAQ (reference sequence). CDR3 DNA sequence: TGTGCCAGCAGCTTATTCACTGGGAACACTGAAGCTTTCTTT. Amino acid sequence: CASSLFTGNTEAFF.

The CDR3 loop reads CASSSWTSGTDTQYF. CDR3 DNA: TGTGCCAGCAGCTCTTGGACTAGCGGCACAGATACGCAGTATTTT. The chain has TRBV7-2 and TRBJ2-3, with 9 positions matching TRBD2. The V and J ends lost 4 bases and 1 base, in that order; junction bases with no gene match: 3. CDR1 and CDR2 (germline): SGHTA, FQGNSA. CDR3 size: 15 residues.

The chain has TRBV7-3 and TRBJ2-5, with D uncertain. The germline CDR1 and CDR2 sequences are SGHTA and FQGTGA. The ends were cut back, 2 bases at V and 1 base at J, with 8 bases in the middle. The CDR3 runs to 14 residues. The CDR3 DNA sequence: TGTGCCAGCAGCTTATTCGGCTCCCAAGAGACCCAGTACTTC. Protein sequence: CASSLFGSQETQYF.

CDR3 residues: CSARDRAGASSGNTIYF. The CDR3 DNA reads TGCAGTGCTAGAGATAGGGCAGGGGCGAGCTCTGGAAACACCATATATTTT. The V and J genes are TRBV20-1 and TRBJ1-3; D is perhaps TRBD1 (6 bases). CDR3 length equals 17 residues. V lost 0 bases to trimming and J lost 0 bases, with 15 bases between them. Germline values: CDR1 DFQATT, CDR2 SNEGSKA (reference sequence).

The V gene is TRBV6-1, the J gene TRBJ2-3; TRBD1 agrees at 9 bases. This CDR3 has 16 residues. The germline V gene encodes CDR1 MNHNS and CDR2 SASEGT. With 6 bases clipped from V and 6 bases from J, the junction kept 13 bases outside the gene matches. CDR3 residues: CASRQTGQGVRDTQYF. The CDR3 DNA reads TGTGCCAGCAGACAGACGGGACAGGGTGTCAGGGATACGCAGTATTTT.

This clonotype has just a few counts. The V gene is TRBV7-9, the J gene TRBJ2-2; 15 nucleotides match TRBD2. V shed 5 bases, J shed 5 bases, and the junction held 6 bases outside the gene matches. CDR3 length equals 17 residues. Germline V gene data show CDR1 as SEHNR and CDR2 as FQNEAQ (reference sequence). The CDR3 here is CASSNRTSGRVTGELFF. As DNA, the CDR3 is TGTGCCAGCAGCAATCGGACTAGCGGGAGGGTAACCGGGGAGCTGTTTTTT.

V and J are TRBV28 and TRBJ1-4, with D tentatively TRBD1 (5 bases). Germline CDR1 MDHEN, CDR2 SYDVKM. Trimming cost V 6 bases and J 7 bases, with 15 bases left between them. This CDR3 spans 14 amino acids. The CDR3 sequence is CASRPQGGGEKLFF. Here the CDR3 DNA reads TGTGCCAGCAGACCCCAGGGAGGCGGTGAAAAACTGTTTTTT. Based on the CDR3 plus reference TRBV28 and TRBJ1-4, the full variable domain is DVKVTQSSRYLVKRTGEKVFLECVQDMDHENMFWYRQDPGLGLRLIYFSYDVKMKEKGDIPEGYSVSREKKERFSLILESASTNQTSMYLCASRPQGGGEKLFFGSGTQLSVL.

Only a few counts were recorded for this clonotype. This chain uses TRBV6-1 with TRBJ2-2, with D perhaps TRBD1 (7 bases). Trimming left V 5 bases short and J 4 bases short, with 11 bases between. The CDR3 is 14 amino acids. CDR1 is MNHNS, CDR2 SASEGT, per germline. CDR3 region: CASSQGEATGELFF. CDR3 DNA sequence: TGTGCCAGCAGTCAGGGGGAGGCCACCGGGGAGCTGTTTTTT.

The chain couples TRBV5-4 to TRBJ1-1; no clear D. Germline loops: CDR1 SGHNT, CDR2 YYREEE (reference sequence). With 0 bases removed from V and 1 base from J, the gap between germline ends came to 4 bases. The CDR3 is made up of 13 amino acids. The CDR3 DNA reads as TGTGCCAGCAGCTTGGAGGGGAACACTGAAGCTTTCTTT. It specifies CASSLEGNTEAFF.

This chain links TRBV7-9 with TRBJ1-1; TRBD1 might be the D (6 bases). This CDR3 contains 14 residues. Germline CDR1 is SEHNR and CDR2 is FQNEAQ (reference sequence). The germline V and J ends were trimmed by 6 bases and 2 bases, with 13 bases remaining between them. The CDR3: CASRRYRANTEAFF. The CDR3 DNA sequence: TGTGCCAGCAGGCGATACAGGGCTAACACTGAAGCTTTCTTT.

This chain joins TRBV19 and TRBJ2-5, with 9 bases identical to TRBD1. CDR1 is LNHDA and CDR2 is SQIVND in the germline V gene (reference sequence). Trimming cost V 5 bases and J 3 bases; bases outside gene matches: 13. The CDR3 sequence is 17 residues long. CDR3 nucleotide sequence: TGTGCCAGTAGTTTAGTGGGGGACAGGGTCTCGGAAGAGACCCAGTACTTC. Protein: CASSLVGDRVSEETQYF.

The chain links TRBV20-1 to TRBJ1-1; TRBD1 is a possible D gene (6 bases). The germline V gene has CDR1 DFQATT and CDR2 SNEGSKA (reference sequence). The CDR3 sequence is 13 residues long. V shed 0 bases and J shed 3 bases, with 8 bases lying between them. The CDR3 DNA follows: TGCAGTGCTAGAGAGGGGGCGGACACTGAAGCTTTCTTT. It yields the protein CSAREGADTEAFF.

The DNA of the CDR3 is TGTGCCAGCAGCTTAGCCGGGACTATCTACTACGAGCAGTACTTC. Its protein product is CASSLAGTIYYEQYF. This chain links TRBV7-8 with TRBJ2-7, with TRBD2 identical over 7 bases. Germline CDR1 SGHVS, CDR2 FQNEAQ. J lost 3 bases, V lost 0 bases, and 5 bases had no gene match. The length of the CDR3 is 15 residues.

The chain is built from TRBV6-1 and TRBJ1-2; D is unresolved. Germline V gene data show CDR1 as MNHNS and CDR2 as SASEGT. The V and J ends lost 6 bases and 3 bases respectively, with 11 bases between them. The CDR3 consists of 13 residues. The DNA of the CDR3 is TGTGCCAGCAGACCCAGGAGGGACTATGGCTACACCTTC. Translated, it gives CASRPRRDYGYTF.

This clonotype rates as medium-sized (0.01 to 0.1%). The genes are TRBV11-1 and TRBJ2-7, with 8 bases matching TRBD1. V lost 5 bases, J lost 7 bases, and 4 bases stayed unmatched. Germline V CDR1 and CDR2: SGHAT, FQDESV (reference sequence). The CDR3 has 12 amino acids. The CDR3 here is CASSGQGREQYF. CDR3 bases: TGTGCCAGCAGCGGACAGGGACGAGAGCAGTACTTC. Together with reference TRBV11-1 and TRBJ2-7, the CDR3 gives the full variable domain: EAEVAQSPRYKITEKSQAVAFWCDPISGHATLYWYRQILGQGPELLVQFQDESVVDDSQLPKDRFSAERLKGVDSTLKIQPAELGDSAMYLCASSGQGREQYFGPGTRLTVT.

The table lists this clonotype with a few counts. The rearrangement joins TRBV20-1 to TRBJ1-5, with D uncertain. The CDR3 is made up of 12 amino acids. Trimming shortened V by 2 bases and J by 4 bases, and 6 bases separated the two germline ends. Germline V gene sequence: CDR1 DFQATT, CDR2 SNEGSKA (reference sequence). The CDR3 reads CSARMGNQPQHF. The CDR3 DNA is TGCAGTGCTAGAATGGGGAATCAGCCCCAGCATTTT.

The chain has TRBV27 and TRBJ2-7, with D perhaps assigned TRBD1 or TRBD2 (6 bases each). V shed 3 bases and J shed 5 bases, with 17 bases lying between them. Germline CDR1 and CDR2: MNHEY and SMNVEV (reference sequence). There are 15 residues in the CDR3. DNA for the CDR3: TGTGCCAGCAGTTTCGGGGGCAGGTCGTCTCACGAGCAGTACTTC. Protein product: CASSFGGRSSHEQYF.

CDR3 amino acids: CASTQEGGSSYEQYF. The CDR3 nucleotides read TGTGCCAGCACCCAAGAGGGCGGGAGCTCCTACGAGCAGTACTTC. The genes are TRBV6-1 and TRBJ2-7; TRBD2 matches 7 bases. J lost 0 bases, V lost 7 bases, and 9 bases had no gene match. This CDR3 spans 15 amino acids. The germline CDR1 and CDR2 sequences are MNHNS and SASEGT.

The V and J genes are TRBV7-2 and TRBJ2-4, with D possibly being TRBD2 (6 bases). Trimming took 8 bases from V and 1 from J, leaving 12 bases between them. This CDR3 contains 14 residues. Germline CDR1 and CDR2: SGHTA and FQGNSA. CDR3 region: CASRAGLAKNIQYF. The CDR3 bases are TGTGCCAGCCGCGCGGGATTGGCCAAAAACATTCAGTACTTC.